Here is one T cell receptor beta chain with its context. Its antigen has not been determined. It has no much larger one-base neighbor in the sample; base qualities were not kept. Healthy HIV-negative adults with no recently reported acute infections or vaccinations were included as donors. All donors were Caucasian adults living in Nashville, Tennessee, USA. CD4+ T cells were enriched through magnetic negative selection, after which naive cells were positively selected on CD45RA and the remaining negative fraction served as the memory subset. Blood was obtained by leukapheresis, after which PBMCs were separated by Ficoll-Histopaque density gradient centrifugation and cryopreserved in liquid nitrogen vapor phase. Purity and quantity of every magnetically sorted T cell population were checked by analytical flow cytometry. Each sorted fraction had its genomic DNA isolated and then quantified by UV absorbance on a Nanodrop 2000c.

Using the deep immunoSEQ assay, TCR CDR3 regions were amplified from genomic DNA by multiplex PCR. Extracted genomic DNA from each cell subset was spread evenly across all wells of several immunoSEQ 96-well plates, with each plate serving as a replicate. For sorted subsets, each replicate PCR was loaded with around 200 ng genomic DNA, equivalent to about 30,000 T cell genomes. The purified libraries were quantified using a Qubit 3.0 fluorometer, sized with a Bioanalyzer 2100, and then quantified again using the KAPA Library Quantification kit. Each immunoSEQ 96-well plate was sequenced on its own single-read 150-cycle Illumina NextSeq 550 flow cell. In the original analysis: Because the immunoSEQ output included only junctional sequences and no quality scores, the filtering could not be the same as the filtering used for full-length reads. To assign V/J genes and CDR3, sequences were annotated against IMGT germline references using PyIR, a Python wrapper for IgBLAST v1.9. Reads were removed for weak V/J assignments (E-value above 1e-6), missing CDR3, stop codons, out-of-frame junctions, or ambiguous translated residues. V3J clonotypes were defined by identical inferred V gene, J gene, and CDR3 amino acid sequence. Percentage overlap between repertoires was computed as shared unique clonotypes divided by the size of the smaller repertoire. RTK rarefaction, the Chao1 estimator, and Recon v2.1 estimates of unobserved clonotypes were used to assess repertoire richness. OLGA was used to compute generation probabilities for all TCRbeta clonotypes that the gDNA method yielded from a handful of donors. Not all clones reach the TCRdb copy of this immuneACCESS table, which keeps in-frame sequences only. Checked studies attribute under half of the gap to unresolved V genes and leave the rest unexplained. V and J calls and clone size are given by that table; D and trimming were obtained from the DNA. In all, the sample holds about 2.3 million clones, and 90% to 95% of those were seen once. Of the sample, 0.35% to 0.45% is held by the ten largest clones.

This record belongs to a study of shared clonotypes between healthy human individuals (dated by TCRdb to the early 2020s). Background on the whole study: Three men and two women, aged 18 to 49 years, made up the cohort. For each donor, three plates each were used for CD4 naive and CD4 memory, two plates were used for CD8 naive, and one plate was used for CD8 memory. To estimate repertoire size and how much clonotypes are shared between individuals, the study performed deep sequencing of blood TCR repertoires from five healthy adults. Libraries were prepared and TCR repertoires were sequenced by different laboratories using diverse techniques, in order to increase sequencing depth and limit assay-specific biases. Per donor, leukapheresis produced somewhere between about 0.85 and 10 billion PBMCs. Points the paper makes about the study in general: Sharing across four donors was observed for 5% to 6.5% of naive CD4, over 3% of naive CD8, over 2% of memory CD4, and roughly 0.4% of memory CD8 clonotypes. Sampling was limited to blood, and TCR repertoires in tissue likely differ from TCR repertoires in blood. Naive subsets generally had larger estimated clonotype richness than memory subsets did. Higher generation probabilities were observed for clonotypes shared by all four sorted-subset donors than for non-shared clonotypes. Because the study included a small number of donors, the genetic and exposure-history diversity represented was limited. Pairwise subsampling indicated that sequencing depth was expected to affect the degree of clonotype sharing among donors. Incomplete sequencing was indicated by rarefaction of sorted-subset datasets, despite the large sequencing depth.

Relative to germline, V is missing 1 base and J is missing 3 bases, with 7 bases of the junction outside any gene match. The germline V gene (reference sequence) supplies CDR1 GTSNPN and CDR2 SVGIG. The CDR3 spans 15 residues, from the cysteine through the phenylalanine. Of the read, only the CDR3 DNA is kept; its 45 bases are in frame from base 1. Rearrangement joined TRBV30 to TRBJ1-2; 8 central bases correspond to TRBD1. Sequenced material: naive CD4+ T cells from PBMCs. The sample's cell subset or site, from its label and the paper: CD45RA+ positively selected. The receptor was isolated from a man younger than 35 in good health. Some clones in this sample may be carry-over from other donors' samples. The CDR3 region has the sequence CAWSDTGGVDYGYTF. The nucleotide sequence reads as follows: TGTGCCTGGAGTGACACAGGGGGAGTCGACTATGGCTACACCTTC.